This TCR beta chain was documented in a study of T cells in Graves' hyperthyroidism and ophthalmopathy. General observations from the study: Most expanded thyroid clonotypes above 0.001 also appeared in blood.

TCR beta CDR3 sequences were amplified from RNA transcripts. An initial round of RT-PCR targeting the TCR CDR3 relied on the HTBI primer set. Via MiXCR, TCRdb re-called the multiplex PCR reads, giving one row per CDR3 protein. The table lists hundreds of thousands of distinct CDR3 sequences, around 22% of them singletons. Per the germline V gene, CDR1 is MNHNS and CDR2 is SASEGT. V lost 2 bases to trimming and J lost 5 bases; unmatched junction nucleotides: 4. The CDR3 has 15 residues. This clonotype occurred a few times. What it binds is unknown. PBMCs came from roughly 10 ml fresh peripheral blood. The TCR sequence derives from a man aged 30 to 39 with Graves' ophthalmopathy. V gene TRBV6-1 combines with J gene TRBJ2-1; TRBD2 aligns across 9 bases. Sequences were obtained from blood. In nucleotides, the CDR3 is TGTGCCAGCAGTGAACTGGTAGCGGGGGACAATGAGCAGTTCTTC. Residues: CASSELVAGDNEQFF.